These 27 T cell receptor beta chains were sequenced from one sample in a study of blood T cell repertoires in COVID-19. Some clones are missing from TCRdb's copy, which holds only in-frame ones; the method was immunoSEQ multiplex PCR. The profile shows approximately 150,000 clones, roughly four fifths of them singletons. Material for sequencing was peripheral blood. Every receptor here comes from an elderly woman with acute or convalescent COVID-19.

CDR3 sequence: CASSVVASGQYEQYF. The CDR3 DNA is TGTGCCAGCAGCGTAGTGGCTAGCGGACAGTACGAGCAGTACTTC. This sequence joins TRBV9 and TRBJ2-7, with TRBD2 as a possible D gene (7 bases). This CDR3 comprises 15 residues. V dropped 0 bases and J dropped 4 bases, with 14 bases sitting between them. Germline V gene sequence: CDR1 SGDLS, CDR2 YYNGEE.

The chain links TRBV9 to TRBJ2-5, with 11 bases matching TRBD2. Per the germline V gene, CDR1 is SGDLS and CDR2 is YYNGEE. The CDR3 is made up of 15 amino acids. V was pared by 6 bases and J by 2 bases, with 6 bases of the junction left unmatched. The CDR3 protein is CASMRGLADQETQYF. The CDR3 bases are TGTGCCAGCATGAGGGGACTAGCGGATCAAGAGACCCAGTACTTC.

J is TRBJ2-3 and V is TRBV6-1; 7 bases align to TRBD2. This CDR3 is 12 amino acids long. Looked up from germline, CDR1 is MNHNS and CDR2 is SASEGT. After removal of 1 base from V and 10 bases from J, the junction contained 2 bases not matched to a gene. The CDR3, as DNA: TGTGCCAGCAGTGAAGGGGGGGGTTCGCAGTATTTT. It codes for CASSEGGGSQYF.

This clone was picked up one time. In nucleotides, the CDR3 is TGCAGCGTTGAAGGGGGAACAGGGGGCGCCAGGAATGAGCAGTTCTTC. This sequence encodes CSVEGGTGGARNEQFF. J is TRBJ2-1 and V is TRBV29-1; 9 bases align to TRBD1. In germline, CDR1 is SQVTM, CDR2 ANQGSEA. The CDR3 runs to 16 residues. Trimming cost V 1 base and J 7 bases; bases outside gene matches: 11.

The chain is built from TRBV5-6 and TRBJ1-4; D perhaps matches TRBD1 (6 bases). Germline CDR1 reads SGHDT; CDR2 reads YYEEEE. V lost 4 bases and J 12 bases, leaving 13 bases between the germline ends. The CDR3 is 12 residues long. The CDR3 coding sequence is TGTGCCAGCAGCCTCACAGGGCGAGAACTGTTTTTT. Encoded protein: CASSLTGRELFF. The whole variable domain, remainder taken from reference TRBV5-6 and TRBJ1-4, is DAGVTQSPTHLIKTRGQQVTLRCSPKSGHDTVSWYQQALGQGPQFIFQYYEEEERQRGNFPDRFSGHQFPNYSSELNVNALLLGDSALYLCASSLTGRELFFGSGTQLSVL.

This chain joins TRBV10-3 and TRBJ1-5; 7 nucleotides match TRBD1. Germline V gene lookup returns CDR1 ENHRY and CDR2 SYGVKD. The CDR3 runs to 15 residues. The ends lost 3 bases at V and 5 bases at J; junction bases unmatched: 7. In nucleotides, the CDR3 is TGTGCCATCAGTGACGTACAGGGGCCCTATCAGCCCCAGCATTTT. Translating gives CAISDVQGPYQPQHF.

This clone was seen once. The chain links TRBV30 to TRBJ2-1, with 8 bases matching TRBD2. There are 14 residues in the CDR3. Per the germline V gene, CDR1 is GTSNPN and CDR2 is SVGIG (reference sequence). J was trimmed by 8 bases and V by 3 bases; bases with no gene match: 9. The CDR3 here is CAWRRRGAGDEQFF. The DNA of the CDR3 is TGTGCCTGGAGAAGGCGGGGGGCCGGGGATGAGCAGTTCTTC.

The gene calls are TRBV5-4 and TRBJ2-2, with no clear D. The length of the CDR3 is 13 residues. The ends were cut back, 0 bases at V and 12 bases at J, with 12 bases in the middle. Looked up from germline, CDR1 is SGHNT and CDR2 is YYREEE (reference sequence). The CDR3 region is CASSLVPSAKLFF. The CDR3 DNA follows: TGTGCCAGCAGCTTGGTACCCAGCGCGAAGCTGTTTTTT.

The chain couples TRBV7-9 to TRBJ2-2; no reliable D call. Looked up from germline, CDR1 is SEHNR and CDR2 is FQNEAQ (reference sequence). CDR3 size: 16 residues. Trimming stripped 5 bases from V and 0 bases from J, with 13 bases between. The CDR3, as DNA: TGTGCCAGCAGCCCCGAGTTTACGCCGAACACCGGGGAGCTGTTTTTT. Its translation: CASSPEFTPNTGELFF. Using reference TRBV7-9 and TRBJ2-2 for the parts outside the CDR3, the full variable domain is DTGVSQNPRHKITKRGQNVTFRCDPISEHNRLYWYRQTLGQGPEFLTYFQNEAQLEKSRLLSDRFSAERPKGSFSTLEIQRTEQGDSAMYLCASSPEFTPNTGELFFGEGSRLTVL.

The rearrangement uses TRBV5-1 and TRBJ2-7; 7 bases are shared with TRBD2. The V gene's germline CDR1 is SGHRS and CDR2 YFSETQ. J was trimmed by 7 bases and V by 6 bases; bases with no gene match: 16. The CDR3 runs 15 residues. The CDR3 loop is CASTRSAGDGEEQYF. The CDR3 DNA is TGCGCCAGCACCCGCTCGGCGGGGGATGGAGAGGAGCAGTACTTC.

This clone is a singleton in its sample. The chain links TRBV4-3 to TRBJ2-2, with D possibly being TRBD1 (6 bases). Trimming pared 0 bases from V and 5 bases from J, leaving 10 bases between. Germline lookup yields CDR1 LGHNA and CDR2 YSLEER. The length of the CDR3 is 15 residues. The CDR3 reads CASSQDLGATGELFF. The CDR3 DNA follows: TGCGCCAGCAGCCAAGATCTGGGGGCTACCGGGGAGCTGTTTTTT.

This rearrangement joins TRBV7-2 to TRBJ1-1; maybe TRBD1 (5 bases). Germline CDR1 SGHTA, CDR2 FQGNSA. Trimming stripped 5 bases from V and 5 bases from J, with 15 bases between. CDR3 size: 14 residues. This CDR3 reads CASSALAGGTEAFF. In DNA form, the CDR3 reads TGTGCCAGCAGCGCTCTGGCGGGGGGAACTGAAGCTTTCTTT.

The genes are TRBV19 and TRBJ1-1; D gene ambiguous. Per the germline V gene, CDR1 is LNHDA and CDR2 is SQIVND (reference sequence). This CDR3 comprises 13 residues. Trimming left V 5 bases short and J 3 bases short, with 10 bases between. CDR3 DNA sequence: TGTGCCAGTAGTCAAGAACAAGACACTGAAGCTTTCTTT. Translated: CASSQEQDTEAFF.

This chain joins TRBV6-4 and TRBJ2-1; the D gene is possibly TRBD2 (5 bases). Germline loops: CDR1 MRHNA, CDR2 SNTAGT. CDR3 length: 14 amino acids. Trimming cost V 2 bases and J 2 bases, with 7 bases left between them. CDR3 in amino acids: CASSDTGTYNEQFF. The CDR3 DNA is TGTGCCAGCAGTGACACGGGAACCTACAATGAGCAGTTCTTC.

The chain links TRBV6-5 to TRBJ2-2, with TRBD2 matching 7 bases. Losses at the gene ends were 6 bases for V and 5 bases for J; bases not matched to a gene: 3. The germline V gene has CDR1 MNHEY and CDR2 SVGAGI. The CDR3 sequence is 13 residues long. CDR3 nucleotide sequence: TGTGCCAGCAGGCTTAGCGGGACCGGGGAGCTGTTTTTT. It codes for CASRLSGTGELFF.

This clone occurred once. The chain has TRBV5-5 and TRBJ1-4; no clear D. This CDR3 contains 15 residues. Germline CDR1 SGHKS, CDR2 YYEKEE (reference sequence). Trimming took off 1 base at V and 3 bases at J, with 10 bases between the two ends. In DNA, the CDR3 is TGTGCCAGCAGCTTGACGGTTTCGGCTAATGAAAAACTGTTTTTT. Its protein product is CASSLTVSANEKLFF.

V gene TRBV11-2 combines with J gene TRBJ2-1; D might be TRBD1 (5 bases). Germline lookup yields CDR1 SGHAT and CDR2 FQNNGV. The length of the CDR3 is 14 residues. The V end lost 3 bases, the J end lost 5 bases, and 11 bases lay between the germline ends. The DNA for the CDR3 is TGTGCCAGCAGCTTTTCAGGGTATAACAATGAGCAGTTCTTC. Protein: CASSFSGYNNEQFF.

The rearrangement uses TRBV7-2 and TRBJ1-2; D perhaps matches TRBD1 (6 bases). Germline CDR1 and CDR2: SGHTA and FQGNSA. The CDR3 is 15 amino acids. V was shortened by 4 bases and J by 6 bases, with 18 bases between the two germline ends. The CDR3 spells CASSSRVRGADGYTF. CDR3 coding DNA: TGTGCCAGCAGCTCGCGGGTCCGGGGGGCGGATGGCTACACCTTC.

The CDR3 nucleotides read TGCGCCAGCAGCTTAGCCTCTGGAAACACCATATATTTT. It is translated as CASSLASGNTIYF. The chain carries TRBV5-1 and TRBJ1-3; D is ambiguous. Germline CDR1 SGHRS, CDR2 YFSETQ. V lost 2 bases to trimming and J lost 0 bases, with 3 bases between them. The CDR3 is 13 residues long. The full variable domain, rest sourced from reference TRBV5-1 and TRBJ1-3, is KAGVTQTPRYLIKTRGQQVTLSCSPISGHRSVSWYQQTPGQGLQFLFEYFSETQRNKGNFPGRFSGRQFSNSRSEMNVSTLELGDSALYLCASSLASGNTIYFGEGSWLTVV.

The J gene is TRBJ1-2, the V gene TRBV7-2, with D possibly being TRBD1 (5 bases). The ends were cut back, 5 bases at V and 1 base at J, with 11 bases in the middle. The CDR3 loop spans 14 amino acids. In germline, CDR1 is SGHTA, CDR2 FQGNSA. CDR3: CASSAPGDNYGYTF. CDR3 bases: TGTGCCAGCAGCGCACCGGGGGATAACTATGGCTACACCTTC.

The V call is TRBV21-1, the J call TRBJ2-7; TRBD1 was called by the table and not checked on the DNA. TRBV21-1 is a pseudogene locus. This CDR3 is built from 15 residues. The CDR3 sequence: CASSKDRTVYYEQYF. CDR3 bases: TGTGCCAGCAGCAAGGATCGGACAGTTTACTACGAGCAGTACTTC.

The CDR3 region is CASSPQGGLNQPQHF. The CDR3 DNA follows: TGTGCCAGCAGCCCACAGGGGGGTCTCAATCAGCCCCAGCATTTT. V gene TRBV7-2 combines with J gene TRBJ1-5, with 8 bases identical to TRBD1. Trimming removed 5 bases from V and 3 bases from J; junction bases left unmatched: 6. Germline V gives CDR1 SGHTA, CDR2 FQGNSA. This CDR3 spans 15 amino acids.

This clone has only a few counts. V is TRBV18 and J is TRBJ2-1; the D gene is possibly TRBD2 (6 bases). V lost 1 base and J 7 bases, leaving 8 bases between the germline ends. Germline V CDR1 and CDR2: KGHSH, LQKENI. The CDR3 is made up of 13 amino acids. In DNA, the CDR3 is TGTGCCAGCTCACCACTGGGGGGAAATGAGCAGTTCTTC. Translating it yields CASSPLGGNEQFF.

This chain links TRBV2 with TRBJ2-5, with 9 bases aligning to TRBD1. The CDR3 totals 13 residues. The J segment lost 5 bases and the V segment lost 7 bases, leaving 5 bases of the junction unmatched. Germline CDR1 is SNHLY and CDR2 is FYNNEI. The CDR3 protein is CASTNRGLETQYF. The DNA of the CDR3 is TGTGCCAGCACCAACAGGGGGCTCGAGACCCAGTACTTC. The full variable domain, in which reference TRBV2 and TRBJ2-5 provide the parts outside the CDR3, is EPEVTQTPSHQVTQMGQEVILRCVPISNHLYFYWYRQILGQKVEFLVSFYNNEISEKSEIFDDQFSVERPDGSNFTLKIRSTKLEDSAMYFCASTNRGLETQYFGPGTRLLVL.

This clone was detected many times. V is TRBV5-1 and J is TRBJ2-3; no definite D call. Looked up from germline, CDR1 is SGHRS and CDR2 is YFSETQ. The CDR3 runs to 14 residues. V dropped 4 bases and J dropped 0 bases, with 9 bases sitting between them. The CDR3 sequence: CASSDQVSTDTQYF. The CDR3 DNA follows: TGCGCCAGCAGCGACCAGGTCAGCACAGATACGCAGTATTTT. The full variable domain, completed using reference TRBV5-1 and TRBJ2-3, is KAGVTQTPRYLIKTRGQQVTLSCSPISGHRSVSWYQQTPGQGLQFLFEYFSETQRNKGNFPGRFSGRQFSNSRSEMNVSTLELGDSALYLCASSDQVSTDTQYFGPGTRLTVL.

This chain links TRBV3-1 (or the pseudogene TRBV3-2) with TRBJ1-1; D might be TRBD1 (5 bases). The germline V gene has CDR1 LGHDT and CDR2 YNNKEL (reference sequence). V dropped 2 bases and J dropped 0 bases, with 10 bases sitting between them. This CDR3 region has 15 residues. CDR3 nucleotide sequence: TGTGCCAGCAGCCAAACAGGAAGGATGAACACTGAAGCTTTCTTT. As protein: CASSQTGRMNTEAFF.

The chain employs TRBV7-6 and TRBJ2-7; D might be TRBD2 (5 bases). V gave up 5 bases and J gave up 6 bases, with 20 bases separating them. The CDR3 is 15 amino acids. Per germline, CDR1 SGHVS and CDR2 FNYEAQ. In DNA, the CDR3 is TGTGCCAGCAGCCCCCTCTCCGGGAAAAGAGTCGAGCAGTACTTC. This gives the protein CASSPLSGKRVEQYF.